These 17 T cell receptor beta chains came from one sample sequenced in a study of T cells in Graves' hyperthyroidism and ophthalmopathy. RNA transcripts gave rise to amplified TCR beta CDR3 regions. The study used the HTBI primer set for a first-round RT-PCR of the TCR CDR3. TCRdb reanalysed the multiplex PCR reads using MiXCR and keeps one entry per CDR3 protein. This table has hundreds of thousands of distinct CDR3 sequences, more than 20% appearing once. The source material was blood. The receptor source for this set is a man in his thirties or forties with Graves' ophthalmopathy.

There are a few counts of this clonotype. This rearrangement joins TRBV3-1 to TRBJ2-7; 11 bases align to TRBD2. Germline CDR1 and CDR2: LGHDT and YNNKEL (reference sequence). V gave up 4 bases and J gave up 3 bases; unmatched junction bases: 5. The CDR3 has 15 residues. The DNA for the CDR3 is TGTGCCAGCAGCCCGCCGGGACTAGCGGTCTACGAGCAGTACTTC. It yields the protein CASSPPGLAVYEQYF.

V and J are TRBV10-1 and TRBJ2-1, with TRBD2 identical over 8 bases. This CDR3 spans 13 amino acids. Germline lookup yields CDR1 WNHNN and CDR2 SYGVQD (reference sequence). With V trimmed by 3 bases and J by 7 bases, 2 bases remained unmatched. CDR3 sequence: CASSESGRNEQFF. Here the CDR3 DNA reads TGCGCCAGCAGTGAAAGCGGGAGAAATGAGCAGTTCTTC.

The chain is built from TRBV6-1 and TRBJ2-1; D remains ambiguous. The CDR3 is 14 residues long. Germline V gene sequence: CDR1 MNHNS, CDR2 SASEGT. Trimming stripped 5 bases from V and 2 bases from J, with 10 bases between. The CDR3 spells CASSWGVAYNEQFF. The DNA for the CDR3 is TGTGCCAGCAGTTGGGGTGTAGCCTACAATGAGCAGTTCTTC.

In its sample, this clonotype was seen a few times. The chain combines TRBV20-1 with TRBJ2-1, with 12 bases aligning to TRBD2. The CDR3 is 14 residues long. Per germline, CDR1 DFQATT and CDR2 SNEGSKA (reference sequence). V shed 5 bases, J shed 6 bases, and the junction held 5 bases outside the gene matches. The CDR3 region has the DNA TGCAGTGCTTATGGACTAGCGGGAAGCAATGAGCAGTTCTTC. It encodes CSAYGLAGSNEQFF.

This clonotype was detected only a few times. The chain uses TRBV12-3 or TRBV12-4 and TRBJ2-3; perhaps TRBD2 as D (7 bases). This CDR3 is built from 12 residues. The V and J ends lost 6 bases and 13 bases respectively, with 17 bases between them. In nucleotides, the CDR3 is TGTGCCAGCAGGGCCGGGGGGCTACTCGAGTATTTT. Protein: CASRAGGLLEYF.

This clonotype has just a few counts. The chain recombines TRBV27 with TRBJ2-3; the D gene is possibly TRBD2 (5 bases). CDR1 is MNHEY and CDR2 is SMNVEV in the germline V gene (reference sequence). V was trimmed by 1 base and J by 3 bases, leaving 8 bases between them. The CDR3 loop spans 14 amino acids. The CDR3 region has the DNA TGTGCCAGCAGTTTATGGGGAGCTACAGATACGCAGTATTTT. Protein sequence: CASSLWGATDTQYF.

This chain's CDR3 is CASSEAGTGYQETQYF. CDR3 nucleotides: TGTGCCAGCAGTGAAGCCGGGACAGGGTACCAAGAGACCCAGTACTTC. The chain carries TRBV6-1 and TRBJ2-5; TRBD1 agrees at 9 bases. Unmatched junction bases numbered 2, after V lost 0 bases and J lost 0 bases. The CDR3 spans 16 residues. Germline CDR1 and CDR2: MNHNS and SASEGT.

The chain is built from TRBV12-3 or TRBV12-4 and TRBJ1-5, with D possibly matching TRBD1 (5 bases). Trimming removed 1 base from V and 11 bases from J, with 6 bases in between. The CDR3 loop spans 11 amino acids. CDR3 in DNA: TGTGCCAGCAGTTTAGGGGGGGCCCAGCATTTT. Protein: CASSLGGAQHF.

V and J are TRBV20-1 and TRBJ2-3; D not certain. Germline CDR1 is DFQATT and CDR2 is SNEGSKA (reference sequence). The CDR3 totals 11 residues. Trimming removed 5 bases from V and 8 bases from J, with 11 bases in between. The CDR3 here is CSAEILGTQYF. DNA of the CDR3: TGCAGTGCTGAGATACTGGGTACGCAGTATTTT.

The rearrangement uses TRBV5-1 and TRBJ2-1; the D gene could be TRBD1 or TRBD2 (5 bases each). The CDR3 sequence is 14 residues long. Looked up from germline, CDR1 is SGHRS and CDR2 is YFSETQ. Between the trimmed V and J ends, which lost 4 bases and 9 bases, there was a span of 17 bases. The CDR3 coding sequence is TGCGCCAGCAGCGGCACTAGTTTTGGGGGTGAGCAGTTCTTC. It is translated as CASSGTSFGGEQFF.

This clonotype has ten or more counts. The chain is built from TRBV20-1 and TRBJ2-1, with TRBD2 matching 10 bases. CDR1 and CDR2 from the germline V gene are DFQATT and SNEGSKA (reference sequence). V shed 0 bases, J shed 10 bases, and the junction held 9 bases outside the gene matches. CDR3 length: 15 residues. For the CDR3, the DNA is TGCAGTGCTAGAGATCTGCTAGCGGGGGACGTCGAGCAGTTCTTC. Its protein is CSARDLLAGDVEQFF.

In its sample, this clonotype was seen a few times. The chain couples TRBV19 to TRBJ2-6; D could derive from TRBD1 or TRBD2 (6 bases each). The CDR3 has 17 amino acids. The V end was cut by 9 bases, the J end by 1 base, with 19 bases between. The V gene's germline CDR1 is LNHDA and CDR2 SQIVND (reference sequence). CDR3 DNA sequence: TGTGCCAGCAGCGGCGGGATGAGGGGGTCTGGGGCCAACGTCCTGACTTTC. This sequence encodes CASSGGMRGSGANVLTF.

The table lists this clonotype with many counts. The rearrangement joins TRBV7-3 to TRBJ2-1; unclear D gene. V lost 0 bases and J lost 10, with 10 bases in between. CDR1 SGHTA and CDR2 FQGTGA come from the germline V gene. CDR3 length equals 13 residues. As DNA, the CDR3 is TGTGCCAGCAGCTTAACCAGGCATTGGGAGCAGTTCTTC. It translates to CASSLTRHWEQFF.

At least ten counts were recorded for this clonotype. The CDR3 region is CSALEASDYGYTF. CDR3 sequence (DNA): TGCAGTGCTCTCGAGGCGTCGGACTATGGCTACACCTTC. The rearrangement uses TRBV20-1 and TRBJ1-2; no reliable D call. CDR1 and CDR2 from the germline V gene are DFQATT and SNEGSKA (reference sequence). V lost 5 bases and J lost 3, with 13 bases in between. The CDR3 has 13 residues.

DNA of the CDR3: TGTGCCAGCAGTACAAGCGGGCTGAGCTCCTACGAGCAGTACTTC. Translation gives CASSTSGLSSYEQYF. The chain recombines TRBV6-1 with TRBJ2-7, with D possibly TRBD2 on 6 matching bases. CDR1 is MNHNS and CDR2 is SASEGT in the germline V gene. V was clipped by 5 bases and J by 0 bases, with 14 bases between them. There are 15 residues in the CDR3.

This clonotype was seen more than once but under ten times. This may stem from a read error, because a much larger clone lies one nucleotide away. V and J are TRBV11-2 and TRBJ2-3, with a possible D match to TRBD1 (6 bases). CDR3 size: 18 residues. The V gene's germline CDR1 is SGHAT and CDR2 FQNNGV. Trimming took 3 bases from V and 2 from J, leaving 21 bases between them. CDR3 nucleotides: TGTGCCAGCAGCTTTTGGGCTGGGATCAACAGGGACACAGATACGCAGTATTTT. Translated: CASSFWAGINRDTDTQYF.

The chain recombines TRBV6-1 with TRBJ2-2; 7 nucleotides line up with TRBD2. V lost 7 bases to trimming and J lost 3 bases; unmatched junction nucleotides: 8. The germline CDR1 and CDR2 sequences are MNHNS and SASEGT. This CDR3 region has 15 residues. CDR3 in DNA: TGTGCCAGCACCGCAGCGGGACCAGACACCGGGGAGCTGTTTTTT. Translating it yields CASTAAGPDTGELFF.